The 2 T cell receptor beta chains below come from one sample, sequenced in a study of cytomegalovirus exposure and HLA in healthy donors. Use of 60 Vbeta and 13 Jbeta primers characterized the PCR. TCRdb's table, derived via immunoSEQ multiplex PCR, lists solely in-frame clones and lacks some. This sample contains over 50,000 clones. Sequenced: PBMCs. These receptors were collected from a man aged 45-65 years in good health and CMV-seropositive.

The CDR3 is CASSLTGEAKNIQYF. The CDR3 region has the DNA TGTGCCAGCAGCTTAACAGGGGAGGCCAAAAACATTCAGTACTTC. The gene calls are TRBV5-6 and TRBJ2-4, with 7 bases identical to TRBD1. The CDR3 loop spans 15 amino acids. Germline CDR1 and CDR2: SGHDT and YYEEEE. V dropped 2 bases and J dropped 1; count of bases not matched to a gene: 3.

The V and J genes are TRBV14 and TRBJ2-1, with a possible D match to TRBD2 (6 bases). The germline V and J ends were trimmed by 0 bases and 7 bases, with 7 bases remaining between them. This CDR3 spans 13 amino acids. Germline CDR1 and CDR2: SGHDN and FVKESK. CDR3 sequence: CASSQEEGNEQFF. CDR3 bases: TGTGCCAGCAGCCAAGAGGAGGGGAATGAGCAGTTCTTC. Full variable domain (outside the CDR3, taken from reference TRBV14 and TRBJ2-1): EAGVTQFPSHSVIEKGQTVTLRCDPISGHDNLYWYRRVMGKEIKFLLHFVKESKQDESGMPNNRFLAERTGGTYSTLKVQPAELEDSGVYFCASSQEEGNEQFFGPGTRLTVL.